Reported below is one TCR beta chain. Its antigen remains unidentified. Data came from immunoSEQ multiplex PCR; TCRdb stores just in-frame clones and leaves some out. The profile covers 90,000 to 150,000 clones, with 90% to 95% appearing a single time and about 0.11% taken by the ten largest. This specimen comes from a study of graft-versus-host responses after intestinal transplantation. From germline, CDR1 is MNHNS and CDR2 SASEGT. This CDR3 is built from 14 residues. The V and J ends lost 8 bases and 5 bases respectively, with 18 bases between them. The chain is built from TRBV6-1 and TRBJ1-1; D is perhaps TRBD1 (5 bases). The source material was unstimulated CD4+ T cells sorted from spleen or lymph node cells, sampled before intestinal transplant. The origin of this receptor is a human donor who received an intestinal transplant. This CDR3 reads CASDLGHYKTEAFF. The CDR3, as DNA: TGTGCCAGCGACCTAGGACACTACAAGACTGAAGCTTTCTTT.